In its sample, the clone carrying this T cell receptor beta chain was seen many times. The sample comes from a study of T cells after posttransplantation cyclophosphamide. CDR3 size: 16 residues. Germline-derived CDR1 and CDR2 are MNHEY and SVGAGI. After removal of 2 bases from V and 3 bases from J, the junction contained 9 bases not matched to a gene. TCRdb keeps only in-frame clones here, not all; method: immunoSEQ multiplex PCR. Recorded here are about 37,000 clones, none singletons. The V and J genes are TRBV6-5 and TRBJ1-1; 7 bases line up with TRBD1. The sample comprised PBMCs. The receptor was derived from a man aged 30 to 45 in good health and a related stem cell transplant donor. The CDR3 loop reads CASSYLGRDSHTEAFF. CDR3 DNA: TGTGCCAGCAGTTACCTCGGCCGGGACAGCCACACTGAAGCTTTCTTT.